Listed here are 9 T cell receptor beta chains from one sample, sequenced in a study of cytomegalovirus exposure and HLA in healthy donors. It was with 60 Vbeta and 13 Jbeta primers that the PCR ran. Sequenced by immunoSEQ multiplex PCR; TCRdb stores in-frame clones only, minus some. Of about 160,000 clones in the sample, 86% were seen once. The source material was PBMCs. The receptors here all came from a woman in her late teens or twenties in good health and CMV-seronegative.

The chain joins TRBV6-1 to TRBJ2-7, with 8 positions matching TRBD2. CDR3 length: 14 residues. V lost 2 bases and J lost 7; bases outside the gene matches: 7. Germline CDR1 reads MNHNS; CDR2 reads SASEGT. CDR3 coding DNA: TGTGCCAGCAGTGAATCGGGGGGGGGCGGTGAGCAGTACTTC. This translates into CASSESGGGGEQYF.

The sample holds a few counts of this clone. The CDR3 DNA reads TGTGCCAGCAGTGGCGGGTCATTAAGAGGATATAGCAATCAGCCCCAGCATTTT. It encodes CASSGGSLRGYSNQPQHF. This chain links TRBV6-1 with TRBJ1-5; no definite D call. CDR3 size: 18 residues. The V gene's germline CDR1 is MNHNS and CDR2 SASEGT. V gave up 4 bases and J gave up 0 bases, with 19 bases separating them.

The CDR3 here is CASSQTVTGFDGYTF. As DNA, the CDR3 is TGTGCCAGCAGCCAGACAGTGACAGGATTTGATGGCTACACCTTC. The chain is built from TRBV7-3 and TRBJ1-2; D possibly corresponds to TRBD1 (6 bases). CDR3 length equals 15 residues. CDR1 is SGHTA and CDR2 is FQGTGA in the germline V gene. V was shortened by 5 bases and J by 6 bases, with 19 bases between the two germline ends.

The chain links TRBV6-4 to TRBJ2-3, with D perhaps matching TRBD2 (7 bases). Looked up from germline, CDR1 is MRHNA and CDR2 is SNTAGT. V was pared by 3 bases and J by 0 bases, with 13 bases between. This CDR3 comprises 16 residues. CDR3 in amino acids: CASSEGGLSSTDTQYF. The CDR3 region has the DNA TGTGCCAGCAGTGAAGGGGGACTATCTAGCACAGATACGCAGTATTTT.

J is TRBJ2-7 and V is TRBV2, with D maybe TRBD2 (5 bases). Germline loops: CDR1 SNHLY, CDR2 FYNNEI. The CDR3 spans 12 residues. V gave up 7 bases and J gave up 8 bases, with 15 bases separating them. The DNA for the CDR3 is TGTGCCAGCAAGACGGAACCGGGAAAGCAGTACTTC. Residues: CASKTEPGKQYF.

The CDR3 bases are TGTGCCAGTGTCTCATTGCGGGACCGCTATGGCTACACCTTC. It codes for CASVSLRDRYGYTF. This chain uses TRBV6-1 with TRBJ1-2; a weak D match, TRBD1 (5 bases). The CDR3 runs to 14 residues. Germline lookup yields CDR1 MNHNS and CDR2 SASEGT. Trimming took 9 bases from V and 4 from J, leaving 18 bases between them.

V and J are TRBV7-8 and TRBJ2-4; D uncertain. The CDR3 totals 12 residues. CDR1 SGHVS and CDR2 FQNEAQ come from the germline V gene. V lost 3 bases and J 5 bases, leaving 5 bases between the germline ends. CDR3 in amino acids: CASSFGQNIQYF. The CDR3 bases are TGTGCCAGCAGCTTCGGTCAAAACATTCAGTACTTC.

The genes are TRBV11-1 and TRBJ2-7; D may be TRBD2 (6 bases). Germline V gene data show CDR1 as SGHAT and CDR2 as FQDESV (reference sequence). Trimming shortened V by 2 bases and J by 3 bases, and 14 bases separated the two germline ends. CDR3 length: 15 amino acids. The CDR3 sequence: CASSLTGGNYYEQYF. CDR3 coding DNA: TGTGCCAGCAGCTTAACGGGCGGGAACTACTACGAGCAGTACTTC.

The V call is TRBV19, the J call TRBJ2-3, with 9 bases identical to TRBD2. This CDR3 comprises 15 residues. V was clipped by 4 bases and J by 5 bases; unmatched bases: 7. Germline CDR1 reads LNHDA; CDR2 reads SQIVND (reference sequence). CDR3 in amino acids: CASSTRGSGRDTQYF. CDR3 nucleotides: TGTGCCAGTAGTACCCGGGGTAGCGGGAGAGATACGCAGTATTTT. Full variable domain (rest looked up from reference TRBV19 and TRBJ2-3): DGGITQSPKYLFRKEGQNVTLSCEQNLNHDAMYWYRQDPGQGLRLIYYSQIVNDFQKGDIAEGYSVSREKKESFPLTVTSAQKNPTAFYLCASSTRGSGRDTQYFGPGTRLTVL.